This TCR beta chain comes out of a study of Graves' ophthalmopathy and Graves' hyperthyroidism. Study information: No progression to ophthalmopathy over 18 months defined stable hyperthyroidism.

Germline CDR1 is KGHDR and CDR2 is SFDVKD. Trimming cost V 4 bases and J 4 bases, with 13 bases left between them. This CDR3 is 16 amino acids long. This clonotype was recorded many times. Its antigen is currently unknown. Other autoimmune diseases, uncontrolled infections, pregnancy or lactation excluded patients from enrollment. Study results and caveats: In blood, most expanded thyroid clonotypes above 0.001 frequency were also detected.

TCR beta CDR3 amplification used RNA transcripts. Second-round multiplex PCR followed a first-round RT-PCR using HTBI primers. TCRdb re-called the multiplex PCR reads through MiXCR, storing one row per CDR3 protein. Of around 1.1 million distinct CDR3 sequences listed, 35% to 40% are singletons. This rearrangement joins TRBV24-1 to TRBJ2-6; D possibly corresponds to TRBD1 (6 bases). Sequenced sample: peripheral blood or thyroid tissue (not recorded which). The receptor comes from an adult man with Graves' hyperthyroidism. In DNA form, the CDR3 reads TGTGCCACCAGTGAACTAAACAGGGCCGGGGCCAACGTCCTGACTTTC. Its translation is CATSELNRAGANVLTF.